This T cell receptor beta chain originates from a study of PD-1 blockade in classical Hodgkin lymphoma. From germline, CDR1 is SNHLY and CDR2 FYNNEI. The CDR3 length is 17 residues. Unmatched junction bases numbered 10, after V lost 6 bases and J lost 0 bases. Regarding time point: newly diagnosed, previously untreated cHL patient sample. PBMCs were thawed, and CD8+ T cells were then isolated from them by magnetic negative selection. Produced via immunoSEQ multiplex PCR; TCRdb's table is partial and in-frame only. The sample consists of approximately 9,000 clones, more than 75% of them appearing once.

The material sequenced was CD8+ T cells from blood. The sequence derives from a human donor with classical Hodgkin lymphoma. The chain uses TRBV2 and TRBJ2-4; 8 nucleotides align to TRBD1. CDR3 coding DNA: TGTGCCAGCAGGGGTATCGGACAGGGTGTAGCCAAAAACATTCAGTACTTC. This encodes CASRGIGQGVAKNIQYF.